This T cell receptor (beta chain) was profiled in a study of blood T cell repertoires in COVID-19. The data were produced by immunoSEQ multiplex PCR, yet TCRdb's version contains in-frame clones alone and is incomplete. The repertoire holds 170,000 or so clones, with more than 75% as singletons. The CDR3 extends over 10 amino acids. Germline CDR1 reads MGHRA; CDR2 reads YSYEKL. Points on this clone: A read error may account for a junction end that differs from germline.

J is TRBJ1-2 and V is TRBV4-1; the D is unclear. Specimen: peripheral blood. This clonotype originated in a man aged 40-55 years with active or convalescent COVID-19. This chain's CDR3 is CATADGEVLF. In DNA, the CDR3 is TGCGCCACCGCAGACGGGGAGGTCCTCTTC.